This T cell receptor (beta chain) was captured in a study of blood T cell repertoires in COVID-19 (dated by TCRdb to about 2020). For the wider study: The collaborator samples originated in the United States, Italy and Spain and spanned the acute and convalescent phases of COVID-19. The prospective study material was composed of cDNA or gDNA derived from T cells, B-cell-depleted T cells, or PBMCs. The dataset comprised deeply sampled blood TCRbeta repertoires from subjects exposed to, actively infected with, or recovered from COVID-19. A freely available public database, intended as a resource for researchers studying the immune response to SARS-CoV-2, is where the repertoires were released. Samples came from the ongoing ImmuneRACE study (first 160 participants) plus 1,254 subjects from 6 global collaborators. The sample metadata nearly always contained a de-identified subject ID, COVID-19 status, age in years and sex. Where HLA class I and class II types were available, the types were taken from metadata supplied by the sample provider, not from assay-based typing.

The germline V gene encodes CDR1 LNHNV and CDR2 YYDKDF (reference sequence). After removal of 1 base from V and 4 bases from J, the junction retains 4 bases not matched to a gene. From its cysteine to its phenylalanine, the CDR3 spans 15 amino acids. Only the CDR3 part of the read is kept: 45 bases, read in frame from the first base. Overall results and qualifications from the work: Clinical and demographic metadata were provided uncurated, with the amount varying by source and participant.

About this clone: Its antigen remains unidentified. No base qualities exist here, and no much larger clone lies one base off it.

The immunoSEQ Assay, a bias-controlled multiplex PCR, was used to amplify TCRbeta CDR3 regions from genomic DNA. Per the original workflow: Nucleated cell counts per sample were estimated from amplification of reference gene primers within the assay. Sequence reads were collapsed and filtered to measure the absolute abundance of every unique TCRbeta CDR3 rearrangement. For each sample, productive Simpson clonality was calculated as the square root of Simpson's diversity index across productive rearrangements. Entries here come from immuneACCESS through TCRdb and include only in-frame sequences with V and J called. Some clones fail to appear in such tables; in the studies checked, an unresolved V gene covers under half of the shortfall, and the cause of the remainder is unknown. The V and J calls and clone size were taken over from that table, and D and trimming were inferred from the DNA. This sample holds roughly 220,000 clones; about 85% were observed only once. Approximately 5% of the sample goes to the ten largest clones.

Samples from volunteer blood donors who had recovered from COVID-19 were contributed by a second Seattle source. Collaborating institutions collected whole blood in K2EDTA tubes following their own protocols. For TCRbeta analysis, collaborators shipped samples as frozen whole blood, isolated PBMCs, or DNA extracted from either of those sample types. The sequencing input was peripheral blood. The rearranged segments are TRBV15 and TRBJ1-1, with 9 bases in between that match TRBD1. This sequence was found in an older woman who had recovered from COVID-19. The base sequence is TGTGCCACCAGCAGAGGGACAGGGGATACCACTGAAGCTTTCTTT. Translated, this is CATSRGTGDTTEAFF.